This record looks at one T cell receptor (beta chain) sequence and its context. The antigen is undetermined. This record belongs to a study of response to subunit inactivated influenza vaccine. Study-wide results and limits: Authors proposed each seasonal influenza vaccination draws in few new T cells.

TCRdb re-called the RT-PCR reads through MiXCR, storing one row per CDR3 protein. The sample records roughly 790,000 distinct CDR3 sequences, about 20% being singletons. The TCR comes from a man aged 50 or older who received an inactivated influenza vaccine. The specimen was PBMCs from blood, collected around 5 days after vaccination.

CDR3 sequence: CSARGPPLAGRVLFF. CDR3 nucleotides: TGCAGTGCTAGAGGTCCCCCACTAGCGGGAAGGGTCCTGTTCTTC. This rearrangement joins TRBV20-1 to TRBJ2-1, with 10 bases that match TRBD2. The V segment lost 1 base and the J segment 15 bases; nucleotides outside the gene matches: 15. Germline loops: CDR1 DFQATT, CDR2 SNEGSKA (reference sequence). This CDR3 contains 15 residues.